This T cell receptor beta chain was documented in a study of cytomegalovirus exposure and HLA in healthy donors. Germline assignment: CDR1 LNHNV and CDR2 YYDKDF (reference sequence). V lost 2 bases to trimming and J lost 7 bases; unmatched junction nucleotides: 11. The CDR3 covers 16 residues. PCR involved 60 Vbeta and 13 Jbeta primers. Profiled with immunoSEQ multiplex PCR; TCRdb holds only in-frame clones, not every one. The data contain 70,000 to 95,000 clones, more than 75% of them singletons. Sequenced input: PBMCs. The source of this sequence is a young man in good health and CMV-seronegative. The gene calls are TRBV15 and TRBJ1-2, with 9 bases identical to TRBD1. CDR3 loop: CATSRQQGAEGGGYTF. CDR3 nucleotides: TGTGCCACCAGCAGACAACAGGGGGCTGAAGGTGGTGGCTACACCTTC.